These 21 T cell receptor beta chains were all obtained from the same sample, sequenced in a study of blood T cell repertoires in COVID-19. Sequencing used immunoSEQ multiplex PCR; TCRdb keeps in-frame clones, though not all of them. The sample has 150,000 to 200,000 clones; approximately 80% are singletons. Sequenced: peripheral blood. These receptors were taken from a woman between 40 and 55 years old with COVID-19, enrolled during active disease.

This sequence joins TRBV6-6 and TRBJ1-6, with 7 bases matching TRBD1. The trim removed 5 bases at V and 7 bases at J, leaving 11 bases unmatched. Germline V gene data show CDR1 as MNHNY and CDR2 as SVGAGI (reference sequence). CDR3 length: 16 amino acids. CDR3 bases: TGTGCCAGCAGTACCAACAGGGGAAGGGGAAATTCACCCCTCCACTTT. Its translation is CASSTNRGRGNSPLHF.

The chain uses TRBV30 and TRBJ2-3, with TRBD2 as a possible D gene (7 bases). V dropped 3 bases and J dropped 4 bases, with 14 bases sitting between them. The CDR3 is 14 amino acids. CDR1 GTSNPN and CDR2 SVGIG come from the germline V gene (reference sequence). The CDR3 sequence: CAWRVIGGADTQYF. The CDR3 coding sequence is TGTGCCTGGAGGGTGATAGGGGGGGCAGATACGCAGTATTTT.

This clone was counted a few times. This chain joins TRBV18 and TRBJ2-1; weak D call: TRBD1 (7 bases). This CDR3 has 21 residues. Trimming pared 5 bases from V and 4 bases from J, leaving 33 bases between. The germline V gene encodes CDR1 KGHSH and CDR2 LQKENI. The CDR3 spells CASSATQYRGLHFLSYNEQFF. In DNA, the CDR3 is TGTGCCAGCTCAGCTACACAGTACAGGGGACTCCACTTCCTCTCATACAATGAGCAGTTCTTC.

In nucleotides, the CDR3 is TGTGCCAGCAGACGGGAGGGTGCTACCAATCAGCCCCAGCATTTT. Translating it yields CASRREGATNQPQHF. V usage is TRBV27 and J usage is TRBJ1-5; no reliable D call. This CDR3 has 15 amino acids. Germline CDR1 reads MNHEY; CDR2 reads SMNVEV (reference sequence). V lost 6 bases and J 3 bases, leaving 15 bases between the germline ends.

The rearrangement uses TRBV4-2 and TRBJ1-2; D not resolved. The V and J ends lost 1 base and 7 bases respectively, with 13 bases between them. CDR1 LGHNA and CDR2 YNFKEQ come from the germline V gene. The CDR3 runs to 14 residues. Here the CDR3 reads CASSQGPASGGYTF. CDR3 sequence (DNA): TGTGCCAGCAGCCAAGGACCGGCCTCGGGTGGCTACACCTTC.

This chain connects TRBV5-6 to TRBJ1-4, with TRBD1 as a possible D gene (6 bases). CDR1 SGHDT and CDR2 YYEEEE come from the germline V gene. V shed 4 bases and J shed 3 bases, with 13 bases lying between them. The CDR3 has 15 residues. CDR3 amino acids: CASSHGGHPNEKLFF. The CDR3, as DNA: TGTGCCAGCAGCCATGGGGGACATCCTAATGAAAAACTGTTTTTT.

The rearrangement links TRBV11-2 to TRBJ2-3; TRBD2 matches 11 bases. The CDR3 has 19 residues. After removal of 4 bases from V and 0 bases from J, the junction contained 12 bases not matched to a gene. CDR1 is SGHAT, CDR2 FQNNGV, per germline. Written as DNA, the CDR3 is TGTGCCAGCAGCTCCCGGGGGACTAGCGGACCCCAAAGCACAGATACGCAGTATTTT. Its translation is CASSSRGTSGPQSTDTQYF.

This clone was found once. This chain uses TRBV30 with TRBJ1-5; 7 positions agree with TRBD1. Germline-derived CDR1 and CDR2 are GTSNPN and SVGIG (reference sequence). The junction had 2 bases not matched to a gene; V was cut back by 0 bases and J by 6 bases. The CDR3 spans 13 residues. In DNA, the CDR3 is TGTGCCTGGAGTGTCCAGGGGGGTCAGCCCCAGCATTTT. Amino acids: CAWSVQGGQPQHF.

The chain couples TRBV5-1 to TRBJ1-4, with a tentative D call TRBD1 (6 bases). The CDR3 contains 16 residues. V lost 4 bases to trimming and J lost 5 bases, with 18 bases between them. Germline V gene data show CDR1 as SGHRS and CDR2 as YFSETQ. The CDR3 DNA reads TGCGCCAGCAGCGGAACAGGGAGCCCTGGGAATGAAAAACTGTTTTTT. It yields the protein CASSGTGSPGNEKLFF.

The rearrangement uses TRBV19 and TRBJ1-3; no definite D call. In germline, CDR1 is LNHDA, CDR2 SQIVND (reference sequence). This CDR3 comprises 13 residues. With 1 base removed from V and 4 bases from J, the gap between germline ends came to 5 bases. This CDR3 is CASSIVPGNTIYF. CDR3 nucleotides: TGTGCCAGTAGTATAGTTCCGGGAAACACCATATATTTT.

The chain uses TRBV27 and TRBJ2-3; TRBD2 aligns across 15 bases. From germline, CDR1 is MNHEY and CDR2 SMNVEV (reference sequence). The V gene end was trimmed by 4 bases and the J gene end by 5 bases; junction bases not matched to a gene: 4. The CDR3 consists of 16 residues. CDR3 residues: CASSSRTSGGVDTQYF. CDR3 DNA sequence: TGTGCCAGCAGTTCCCGGACTAGCGGGGGGGTAGATACGCAGTATTTT.

The chain recombines TRBV4-2 with TRBJ2-1; TRBD2 matches 11 bases. CDR3 length equals 15 residues. Germline V CDR1 and CDR2: LGHNA, YNFKEQ. V lost 2 bases, J lost 7 bases, and 4 bases stayed unmatched. The DNA of the CDR3 is TGTGCCAGCAGCCAACTAGCGGGAGGAAGGAATGAGCAGTTCTTC. Translating it yields CASSQLAGGRNEQFF.

The chain carries TRBV21-1 and TRBJ2-3; the table's D gene call, TRBD2, was not cross checked with the DNA. TRBV21-1 is tagged as a pseudogene. The CDR3 totals 16 residues. The CDR3 coding sequence is TGTGCCAGCAGTACCGGAAGCGGGAGTGGGACAGATACGCAGTATTTT. Its translation: CASSTGSGSGTDTQYF.

This clone was seen a handful of times. The chain couples TRBV7-3 to TRBJ1-2, with 7 bases lining up with TRBD1. The CDR3 sequence is 13 residues long. Germline V gene sequence: CDR1 SGHTA, CDR2 FQGTGA. The trim removed 5 bases at V and 2 bases at J, leaving 2 bases unmatched. CDR3 DNA sequence: TGTGCCAGCAGCCCACAGGGGAACTATGGCTACACCTTC. It yields the protein CASSPQGNYGYTF.

This CDR3 is CASSESSGRPKNIQYF. The CDR3 DNA reads as TGTGCCAGCAGTGAATCTAGCGGGAGACCCAAAAACATTCAGTACTTC. V and J are TRBV2 and TRBJ2-4, with 10 positions matching TRBD2. Germline V CDR1 and CDR2: SNHLY, FYNNEI. The junction had 3 bases not matched to a gene; V was cut back by 2 bases and J by 2 bases. The CDR3 covers 16 residues.

The chain is built from TRBV5-6 and TRBJ1-4; D unclear. Germline lookup yields CDR1 SGHDT and CDR2 YYEEEE. This CDR3 is 12 amino acids long. Trimming shortened V by 0 bases and J by 7 bases, and 4 bases separated the two germline ends. CDR3 residues: CASSLAFEKLFF. The CDR3 DNA reads as TGTGCCAGCAGCTTGGCATTTGAAAAACTGTTTTTT.

The V and J genes are TRBV29-1 and TRBJ1-2; D ambiguous. V was shortened by 3 bases and J by 3 bases, with 11 bases between the two germline ends. The CDR3 has 13 residues. Looked up from germline, CDR1 is SQVTM and CDR2 is ANQGSEA. CDR3 DNA: TGCAGCGTTGATGGGGAGAGGGACTATGGCTACACCTTC. Translated: CSVDGERDYGYTF.

V is TRBV5-1 and J is TRBJ2-6; D not certain. Looked up from germline, CDR1 is SGHRS and CDR2 is YFSETQ. Trimming took off 0 bases at V and 0 bases at J, with 13 bases between the two ends. The CDR3 totals 18 residues. The CDR3 DNA is TGCGCCAGCAGCTTGGAGGAAGGAGTGAGCTCTGGGGCCAACGTCCTGACTTTC. This translates into CASSLEEGVSSGANVLTF.

V is TRBV10-3 and J is TRBJ1-5; possible D gene TRBD1, 5 bases. CDR1 is ENHRY, CDR2 SYGVKD, per germline. V dropped 6 bases and J dropped 3 bases, with 12 bases sitting between them. There are 14 residues in the CDR3. CDR3 protein: CAIRAPGINQPQHF. CDR3 nucleotide sequence: TGTGCCATCAGGGCCCCAGGGATCAATCAGCCCCAGCATTTT.

The chain uses TRBV6-5 and TRBJ1-2; no clear D gene. The germline CDR1 and CDR2 sequences are MNHEY and SVGAGI. Trimming took 5 bases from V and 6 from J, leaving 19 bases between them. The CDR3 covers 15 residues. Here the CDR3 reads CASSPRGLPRDGYTF. The CDR3 DNA is TGTGCCAGCAGTCCCCGAGGACTCCCCCGGGATGGCTACACCTTC.

This clone has only a few counts. DNA of the CDR3: TGTGCCAGTAGCGGGAGGGGCGGGAGCGTTGAGCAGTTCTTC. As protein: CASSGRGGSVEQFF. J is TRBJ2-1 and V is TRBV19, with TRBD2 matching 8 bases. The germline CDR1 and CDR2 sequences are LNHDA and SQIVND (reference sequence). The CDR3 covers 14 residues. The V and J ends lost 6 bases and 9 bases, in that order; junction bases with no gene match: 10. The variable domain in full, with the rest retrieved from reference TRBV19 and TRBJ2-1, is DGGITQSPKYLFRKEGQNVTLSCEQNLNHDAMYWYRQDPGQGLRLIYYSQIVNDFQKGDIAEGYSVSREKKESFPLTVTSAQKNPTAFYLCASSGRGGSVEQFFGPGTRLTVL.